The 29 T cell receptor beta chains given below trace back to one sample, sequenced in a study of CD8 T cells in ankylosing spondylitis. One entry per CDR3 protein, called by TCRdb with MiXCR from the 5' RACE reads. The sample lists 250,000 or so distinct CDR3 sequences; 20% to 30% were seen once. Sequenced: blood, either unsorted or a sorted T cell fraction (not recorded which). These receptors originate from a male donor with ankylosing spondylitis or in good health (not recorded which).

The chain combines TRBV29-1 with TRBJ2-3, with TRBD2 matching over 13 bases. V shed 5 bases, J shed 2 bases, and the junction held 4 bases outside the gene matches. Germline V gene sequence: CDR1 SQVTM, CDR2 ANQGSEA. CDR3 size: 15 residues. CDR3 bases: TGCAGCGTTAAAGGGACTAGCGGGGACACAGATACGCAGTATTTT. Translation: CSVKGTSGDTDTQYF.

At least ten counts were recorded for this clonotype. The chain carries TRBV20-1 and TRBJ2-7; D is possibly TRBD1 (6 bases). The CDR3 has 11 amino acids. Trimming removed 5 bases from V and 4 bases from J, with 9 bases in between. In germline, CDR1 is DFQATT, CDR2 SNEGSKA (reference sequence). CDR3 in amino acids: CSARQEYEQYF. CDR3 in DNA: TGCAGTGCTCGACAGGAGTACGAGCAGTACTTC.

The chain links TRBV30 to TRBJ2-1; D tentatively reads TRBD1 or TRBD2 (5 bases each). Germline-derived CDR1 and CDR2 are GTSNPN and SVGIG (reference sequence). The CDR3 spans 16 residues. Trimming pared 4 bases from V and 0 bases from J, leaving 16 bases between. The CDR3 DNA follows: TGTGCCTGGATGCCCCCCGGGACGGCCTCCTACAATGAGCAGTTCTTC. Translating gives CAWMPPGTASYNEQFF.

This clonotype was observed a few times. The genes are TRBV20-1 and TRBJ2-2; TRBD2 matches at 9 bases. The junction had 13 bases not matched to a gene; V was cut back by 6 bases and J by 5 bases. Per germline, CDR1 DFQATT and CDR2 SNEGSKA (reference sequence). The length of the CDR3 is 16 residues. This chain's CDR3 is CSAPGLAGTGTGELFF. CDR3 sequence (DNA): TGCAGTGCCCCCGGGCTAGCGGGGACTGGGACCGGGGAGCTGTTTTTT.

This clonotype came up many times. V usage is TRBV15 and J usage is TRBJ2-3, with TRBD2 identical over 13 bases. V lost 3 bases, J lost 6 bases, and 0 bases stayed unmatched. Germline CDR1 LNHNV, CDR2 YYDKDF (reference sequence). This CDR3 region has 14 residues. CDR3 loop: CATSRGLAGDTQYF. The CDR3, as DNA: TGTGCCACCAGCAGGGGACTAGCGGGGGATACGCAGTATTTT. The entire variable domain, with the rest obtained from reference TRBV15 and TRBJ2-3, is as follows: DAMVIQNPRYQVTQFGKPVTLSCSQTLNHNVMYWYQQKSSQAPKLLFHYYDKDFNNEADTPDNFQSRRPNTSFCFLDIRSPGLGDTAMYLCATSRGLAGDTQYFGPGTRLTVL.

There are many counts of this clonotype. The gene calls are TRBV18 and TRBJ2-1; no clear D. Germline V lookup: CDR1 KGHSH, CDR2 LQKENI. V lost 0 bases to trimming and J lost 7 bases, with 10 bases between them. The length of the CDR3 is 14 residues. The CDR3 reads CASSPPVVSNEQFF. Here the CDR3 DNA reads TGTGCCAGCTCACCACCGGTTGTAAGTAATGAGCAGTTCTTC.

This clonotype has only a few counts. V and J are TRBV5-1 and TRBJ1-1; 11 nucleotides match TRBD1. This CDR3 is 16 amino acids long. The germline CDR1 and CDR2 sequences are SGHRS and YFSETQ. V lost 3 bases and J lost 5; bases outside the gene matches: 9. Written as DNA, the CDR3 is TGCGCCAGCAGCTCCGGACAGGGGGCGCGGTGGACTGAAGCTTTCTTT. Amino acid sequence: CASSSGQGARWTEAFF. Looking up the rest from reference TRBV5-1 and TRBJ1-1 gives the full variable domain: KAGVTQTPRYLIKTRGQQVTLSCSPISGHRSVSWYQQTPGQGLQFLFEYFSETQRNKGNFPGRFSGRQFSNSRSEMNVSTLELGDSALYLCASSSGQGARWTEAFFGQGTRLTVV.

The chain combines TRBV12-3 or TRBV12-4 with TRBJ1-2; D call uncertain. This CDR3 has 13 residues. The germline V and J ends were trimmed by 5 bases and 2 bases, with 9 bases remaining between them. The CDR3 loop is CASSKTVNYGYTF. The CDR3 nucleotides read TGTGCCAGCAGTAAGACGGTCAACTATGGCTACACCTTC.

This clonotype was counted at least ten times. This chain uses TRBV29-1 with TRBJ2-7, with TRBD1 as a possible D gene (5 bases). From germline, CDR1 is SQVTM and CDR2 ANQGSEA. Trimming took 7 bases from V and 7 from J, leaving 14 bases between them. This CDR3 comprises 11 residues. CDR3 sequence (DNA): TGCAGCGCCGGACATGTTTATGAGCAGTACTTC. It specifies CSAGHVYEQYF.

This clonotype showed up many times. The rearrangement joins TRBV7-9 to TRBJ2-1, with 7 bases matching TRBD1. The CDR3 consists of 14 residues. The germline CDR1 and CDR2 sequences are SEHNR and FQNEAQ (reference sequence). V dropped 5 bases and J dropped 10; count of bases not matched to a gene: 11. CDR3 nucleotide sequence: TGTGCCAGCAGCCCTAAACACGGACAGGAGGAGCAGTTCTTC. Protein sequence: CASSPKHGQEEQFF.

V gene TRBV6-5 combines with J gene TRBJ2-2; 9 bases align to TRBD1. V gave up 6 bases and J gave up 1 base; unmatched junction bases: 6. The CDR3 length is 16 residues. Germline-derived CDR1 and CDR2 are MNHEY and SVGAGI. The CDR3 DNA is TGTGCCAGCAGCCAACAGGGGGCACAGAACACCGGGGAGCTGTTTTTT. Amino acids: CASSQQGAQNTGELFF.

The chain carries TRBV5-5 and TRBJ2-1, with 7 bases matching TRBD1. This CDR3 comprises 14 residues. The junction had 12 bases not matched to a gene; V was cut back by 4 bases and J by 11 bases. Germline values: CDR1 SGHKS, CDR2 YYEKEE (reference sequence). CDR3 in amino acids: CASSLEPATGKQFF. The CDR3 DNA is TGTGCCAGCAGCCTTGAACCGGCGACAGGGAAGCAGTTCTTC.

This clonotype was seen only a few times. The chain is built from TRBV20-1 and TRBJ2-5, with 7 bases matching TRBD1. Germline CDR1 and CDR2: DFQATT and SNEGSKA (reference sequence). Trimming took 3 bases from V and 1 from J; bases not matched to a gene: 5. The CDR3 is 14 residues long. The CDR3 DNA reads as TGCAGTGCTAGGTCGGGGACAGCCCAAGAGACCCAGTACTTC. Translation: CSARSGTAQETQYF.

In this sample, this clonotype turned up a few times. The rearrangement links TRBV10-3 to TRBJ2-1; no definite D call. Looked up from germline, CDR1 is ENHRY and CDR2 is SYGVKD. Trimming removed 6 bases at V and 4 bases at J, with 4 bases between. The length of the CDR3 is 11 residues. The CDR3 sequence: CAIRGYNEQFF. CDR3 DNA sequence: TGTGCCATCAGGGGGTACAATGAGCAGTTCTTC.

The sample holds many counts of this clonotype. The chain joins TRBV12-3 or TRBV12-4 to TRBJ1-4, with 7 bases identical to TRBD1. The CDR3 has 14 residues. Trimming removed 6 bases from V and 3 bases from J; junction bases left unmatched: 4. The CDR3 DNA reads as TGTGCCAGCAGATCCGACAGGGCTAATGAAAAACTGTTTTTT. Protein product: CASRSDRANEKLFF.

V and J are TRBV12-3 or TRBV12-4 and TRBJ1-4, with 8 bases fitting TRBD1. The CDR3 has 14 residues. V shed 6 bases and J 6 bases; nucleotides not matched to a gene: 6. The CDR3, as DNA: TGTGCCAGCAGCCAGGACAGGGAGGATGAAAAACTGTTTTTT. Its translation: CASSQDREDEKLFF.

The V gene is TRBV10-3, the J gene TRBJ2-7; 9 nucleotides match TRBD1. V shed 10 bases and J 1 base; nucleotides not matched to a gene: 8. The CDR3 extends over 14 amino acids. Germline V gives CDR1 ENHRY, CDR2 SYGVKD. CDR3 loop: CATWPDRGSYEQYF. As DNA, the CDR3 is TGTGCCACCTGGCCGGACAGGGGTTCCTACGAGCAGTACTTC.

The chain is built from TRBV27 and TRBJ1-5; 11 bases are a match to TRBD1. The germline V gene has CDR1 MNHEY and CDR2 SMNVEV (reference sequence). J was trimmed by 5 bases and V by 8 bases; bases with no gene match: 11. The CDR3 runs to 16 residues. The CDR3, as DNA: TGTGCCAGCTCACCCTCGGACAGGGGGCGGGATCAGCCCCAGCATTTT. It encodes CASSPSDRGRDQPQHF.

J is TRBJ2-3 and V is TRBV20-1; TRBD2 matches at 10 bases. The CDR3 runs to 17 residues. The germline V gene encodes CDR1 DFQATT and CDR2 SNEGSKA (reference sequence). J gave up 8 bases and V 3 bases, and 17 bases lay outside the gene matches. For the CDR3, the DNA is TGCAGTGCTAGTTTCGGTACTAGCGGGGCCCTGGGGGGTACGCAGTATTTT. Amino acid sequence: CSASFGTSGALGGTQYF.

This clonotype was detected many times. The rearrangement joins TRBV20-1 to TRBJ2-7, with D hard to call. This CDR3 region has 14 residues. In germline, CDR1 is DFQATT, CDR2 SNEGSKA (reference sequence). The V and J ends lost 4 bases and 0 bases respectively, with 13 bases between them. CDR3 coding DNA: TGCAGTGCTATTGCCAGCCGTAGCTCCTACGAGCAGTACTTC. Protein: CSAIASRSSYEQYF.

The rearrangement joins TRBV27 to TRBJ2-3; the match to TRBD2 covers 12 bases. Losses at the gene ends were 2 bases for V and 3 bases for J; bases not matched to a gene: 9. Germline lookup yields CDR1 MNHEY and CDR2 SMNVEV (reference sequence). The CDR3 length is 18 residues. The CDR3 DNA follows: TGTGCCAGCAGTTTAAGGACTAGCGGGGTGGGGTGGACAGATACGCAGTATTTT. Translating gives CASSLRTSGVGWTDTQYF.

J is TRBJ1-1 and V is TRBV11-1; 9 nucleotides agree with TRBD1. Germline CDR1 SGHAT, CDR2 FQDESV (reference sequence). This CDR3 contains 19 residues. The J segment lost 3 bases and the V segment lost 5 bases, leaving 19 bases of the junction unmatched. The CDR3 bases are TGTGCCAGCAGCCCTACACTCAAAGGCGGACAGGGGCGGCACACTGAAGCTTTCTTT. Translating gives CASSPTLKGGQGRHTEAFF.

The table lists this clonotype with many counts. The chain recombines TRBV6-1 with TRBJ2-3; the D is unclear. V lost 6 bases to trimming and J lost 7 bases, with 5 bases between them. CDR3 length equals 10 residues. Germline CDR1 and CDR2: MNHNS and SASEGT. The CDR3 sequence: CASRSNTQYF. The CDR3 DNA follows: TGTGCCAGCAGATCCAATACGCAGTATTTT.

This clonotype was counted many times. The CDR3 nucleotides read TGCAGTGCTAGAGGTACCGTCAATCAGCCCCAGCATTTT. It translates to CSARGTVNQPQHF. The chain combines TRBV20-1 with TRBJ1-5; the D is unclear. This CDR3 has 13 residues. Trimming stripped 1 base from V and 3 bases from J, with 7 bases between. CDR1 is DFQATT and CDR2 is SNEGSKA in the germline V gene (reference sequence).

This clonotype was recorded at least ten times. CDR3 sequence reads: CATSRSVSEDTQYF. For the CDR3, the DNA is TGTGCCACCAGTAGGAGTGTATCTGAGGATACGCAGTATTTT. V and J are TRBV24-1 and TRBJ2-3; D is uncertain. Germline CDR1 KGHDR, CDR2 SFDVKD. The CDR3 runs to 14 residues. The V gene lost 6 bases and the J gene lost 6 bases, with 15 bases spanning the gap.

This clonotype was counted at least ten times. This chain links TRBV19 with TRBJ1-6; no definite D call. The CDR3 is made up of 13 amino acids. Germline V lookup: CDR1 LNHDA, CDR2 SQIVND (reference sequence). Trimming removed 5 bases from V and 8 bases from J, with 10 bases in between. The CDR3 loop is CASSPGRDSPLHF. The CDR3 bases are TGTGCCAGTAGTCCCGGACGTGATTCACCCCTCCACTTT. The variable domain in full, with the rest retrieved from reference TRBV19 and TRBJ1-6, is DGGITQSPKYLFRKEGQNVTLSCEQNLNHDAMYWYRQDPGQGLRLIYYSQIVNDFQKGDIAEGYSVSREKKESFPLTVTSAQKNPTAFYLCASSPGRDSPLHFGNGTRLTVT.

This chain links TRBV20-1 with TRBJ1-2; D unresolved. V was pared by 3 bases and J by 4 bases, with 9 bases between. The CDR3 loop spans 12 amino acids. Germline values: CDR1 DFQATT, CDR2 SNEGSKA (reference sequence). CDR3: CSASGTTYGYTF. CDR3 DNA: TGCAGTGCTAGTGGAACCACCTATGGCTACACCTTC.

The table lists this clonotype with many counts. The V and J genes are TRBV12-3 or TRBV12-4 and TRBJ2-1, with D hard to call. Trimming stripped 4 bases from V and 13 bases from J, with 11 bases between. The CDR3 extends over 11 amino acids. CDR3 protein: CASSSALTQFF. In DNA, the CDR3 is TGTGCCAGCAGTTCCGCCCTAACACAGTTCTTC.

This clonotype was seen only a few times. This rearrangement joins TRBV29-1 to TRBJ2-7; 9 bases are shared with TRBD1. The CDR3 has 12 amino acids. The ends lost 5 bases at V and 5 bases at J; junction bases unmatched: 4. CDR1 is SQVTM, CDR2 ANQGSEA, per germline. The CDR3 loop is CSVHGTGNEQYF. CDR3 nucleotide sequence: TGCAGCGTTCATGGGACAGGGAACGAGCAGTACTTC.